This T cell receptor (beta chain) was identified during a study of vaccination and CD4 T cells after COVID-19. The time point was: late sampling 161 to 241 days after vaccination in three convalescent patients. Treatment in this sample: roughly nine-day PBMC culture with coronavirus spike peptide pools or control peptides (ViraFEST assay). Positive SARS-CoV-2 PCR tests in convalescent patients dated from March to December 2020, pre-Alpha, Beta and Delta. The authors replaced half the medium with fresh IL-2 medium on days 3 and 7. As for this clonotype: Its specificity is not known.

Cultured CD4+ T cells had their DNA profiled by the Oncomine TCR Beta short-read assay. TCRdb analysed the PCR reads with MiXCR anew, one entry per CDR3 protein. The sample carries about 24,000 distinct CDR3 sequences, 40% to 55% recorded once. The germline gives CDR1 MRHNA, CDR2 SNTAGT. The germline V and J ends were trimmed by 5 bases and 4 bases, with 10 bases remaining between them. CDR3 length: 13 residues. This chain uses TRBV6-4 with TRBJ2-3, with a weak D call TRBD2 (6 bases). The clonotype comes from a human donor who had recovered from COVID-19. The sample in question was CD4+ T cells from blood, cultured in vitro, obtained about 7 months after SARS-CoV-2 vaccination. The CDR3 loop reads CASSRGGADTQYF. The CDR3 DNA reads TGTGCCAGCAGTAGAGGAGGGGCAGATACGCAGTATTTT.